This TCR beta chain was observed in a study of T cells in Graves' hyperthyroidism and ophthalmopathy. Together with thyroid ultrasound, orbital computed tomography, serum thyroxine and TRAb, clinical symptoms were used for diagnoses. What was amplified from RNA transcripts were TCR beta CDR3 regions. During a first-round RT-PCR of the TCR CDR3, the HTBI primer set was used. In TCRdb, the multiplex PCR reads were re-called with MiXCR into one record per CDR3 protein. This table has 250,000 to 400,000 distinct CDR3 sequences, approximately 15% appearing once. This clonotype has more than one count but fewer than ten. Germline CDR1 is SGHTA and CDR2 is FQGNSA. The CDR3 is made up of 15 amino acids. Trimming at V came to 5 bases and at J to 5 bases, leaving 9 bases not matched to a gene.

The sequence was obtained from a woman aged 40 to 49 with Graves' ophthalmopathy. Specimen: blood. The V gene is TRBV7-2, the J gene TRBJ1-2; 9 nucleotides line up with TRBD1. The DNA for the CDR3 is TGTGCCAGCAGCCCAACAGGGGGCGCGGGGTATGGCTACACCTTC. Its translation: CASSPTGGAGYGYTF.